This TCR beta chain was profiled in a study of blood T cell repertoires in COVID-19. Data came from immunoSEQ multiplex PCR; TCRdb stores just in-frame clones and leaves some out. The table records about 310,000 clones, roughly 86% of them present only once. Donors were grouped by their self-reported clinical history. Sample: PBMCs or T cells enriched from blood (not recorded which). The source of this sequence is a woman aged 25 to 39 who had recovered from COVID-19.

CDR3 coding DNA: TGTGCCAGTAGTATCTTGACTAGCGGGGGCGACTCCTACGAGCAGTACTTC. Its translation: CASSILTSGGDSYEQYF. V usage is TRBV19 and J usage is TRBJ2-7, with 12 positions matching TRBD2. CDR1 is LNHDA, CDR2 SQIVND, per germline (reference sequence). V gave up 3 bases and J gave up 0 bases; unmatched junction bases: 6. This CDR3 region has 17 residues.